This T cell receptor beta chain was profiled in a study of long-term antiretroviral therapy in people with HIV. This CDR3 spans 13 amino acids. V lost 4 bases and J lost 3; bases outside the gene matches: 3. Germline CDR1 reads SGHNT; CDR2 reads YENEEA. People in the study who had HIV all got their treatment in the United States. Cryopreserved PBMC numbered about 1-10 million per sample before DNA extraction. Whole-study findings and limits: ART was followed by higher diversity that remained below transplant donor controls. Compared with controls, HIV repertoires showed narrower CDR3 length ranges.

Version v3.0 of the immunoSEQ assay was performed at survey level. Assay: immunoSEQ multiplex PCR; the TCRdb copy retains only in-frame clones and omits some. The sample shows approximately 25,000 clones, 65% to 90% of them seen only once. About this clone itself: Its antigen is as yet unknown.

The rearrangement joins TRBV11-3 to TRBJ2-7, with TRBD1 matching 7 bases. Sequences were derived from unsorted PBMCs, sampled 1.2 years after starting antiretroviral therapy. This receptor was identified in a man aged 50 to 60 with HIV. CDR3 DNA sequence: TGTGCCAGCAGCTCTGGGACAGACTACGAGCAGTACTTC. Translation gives CASSSGTDYEQYF.